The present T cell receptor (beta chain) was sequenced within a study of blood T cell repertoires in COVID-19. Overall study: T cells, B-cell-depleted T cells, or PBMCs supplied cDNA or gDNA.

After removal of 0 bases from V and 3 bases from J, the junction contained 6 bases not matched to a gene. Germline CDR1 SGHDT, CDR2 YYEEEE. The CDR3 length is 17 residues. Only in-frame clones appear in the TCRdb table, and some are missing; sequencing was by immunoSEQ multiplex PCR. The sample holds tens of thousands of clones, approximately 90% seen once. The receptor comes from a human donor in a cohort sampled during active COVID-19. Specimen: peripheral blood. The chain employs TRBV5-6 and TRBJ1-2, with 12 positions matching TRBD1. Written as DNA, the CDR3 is TGTGCCAGCAGCTTGGCCGCGGGGACAGGGGGCCACTATGGCTACACCTTC. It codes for CASSLAAGTGGHYGYTF.